This T cell receptor beta chain originates from a study of T cell responses to AZD1222 COVID-19 vaccine. The protocol was immunoSEQ multiplex PCR, while the TCRdb copy is restricted to in-frame clones and leaves out a portion. The profile shows over 75,000 clones, 85% to 90% of them singletons. The ends were cut back, 2 bases at V and 6 bases at J, with 8 bases in the middle. CDR1 SQVTM and CDR2 ANQGSEA come from the germline V gene. The CDR3 length is 11 residues. This TCR derives from an adult in good health. Sample: peripheral blood, taken on day 0 of AZD1222 vaccination. V usage is TRBV29-1 and J usage is TRBJ2-7; possible D gene TRBD2, 5 bases. CDR3 bases: TGCAGCGTTGAAAACGAGGGCGAGCAGTACTTC. Translation: CSVENEGEQYF.